This T cell receptor beta chain derives from a study of cytomegalovirus exposure and HLA in healthy donors. Primers included in the PCR were 60 Vbeta and 13 Jbeta primers. Profiled with immunoSEQ multiplex PCR; TCRdb holds only in-frame clones, not every one. The sample lists some 170,000 clones; 60% to 80% were seen once. The sample holds one count of this clone. The germline V gene encodes CDR1 MNHEY and CDR2 SVGAGI. CDR3 length: 14 residues. J gave up 9 bases and V 5 bases, and 9 bases lay outside the gene matches. The rearrangement uses TRBV6-5 and TRBJ1-5, with 8 bases aligning to TRBD1. The sequence was collected from a man in his late teens or twenties in good health and CMV-seropositive. Sequenced input: PBMCs. CDR3 sequence: CASSPGQGVVPQHF. CDR3 nucleotide sequence: TGTGCCAGCAGTCCCGGACAGGGAGTGGTGCCCCAGCATTTT.